The rows below give T cell receptor beta chains drawn from one sample of a study of memory CD8 T cells in hepatitis C reinfection. Only in-frame clones appear in the TCRdb table, and some are missing; sequencing was by immunoSEQ multiplex PCR. Among over 45,000 clones listed, approximately 89% were seen once. Sequencing was carried out using naive CD8+ T cells sorted from blood. These receptors originate from a man younger than 35 with hepatitis C virus infection. Each CDR3 is given with its conserved first and last residue.

v_gene,CDR3aa
TRBV7-9,CASSLGPRHTDTQYF
TRBV9,CASSRSGREETQYF
TRBV11-2,CASSAGDITYEQYF
TRBV6-1,CASAASANYGYTF
TRBV2,CASTPSPGQGILDGYTF
TRBV2,CASSEWTSGSETQYF
TRBV4-2,CASSQETSGRAYEQYF
TRBV11-2,CASSLVAGSGYTF
TRBV6-5,CASSRGDEQFF
TRBV7-8,CASSLGQGAEAFF
TRBV7-2,CASSSDSNEQFF
TRBV7-9,CASSFSGGPYNEQFF
TRBV5-6,CASSLGWGGEQYF
TRBV28,CASSFGSVVSNYGYTF
TRBV30,CASRGSGGSGDQYF
TRBV6-5,CASSAAGLGGYTF
TRBV6-5,CASSYTGYTEAFF
TRBV19,CASSLGGGNEQFF